This T cell receptor beta chain was recovered during a study of blood T cells in healthy people across ages. Study-level background: Template switching caught about one barcoded beta molecule for each two T cells.

Germline loops: CDR1 SGHDN, CDR2 FVKESK. V lost 4 bases and J lost 4, with 13 bases in between. CDR3 length: 14 residues. Primed by a sample-barcoded 5' primer and a J-beta primer mix, a second PCR proceeded for roughly 7 to 11 cycles. TCRdb re-derived calls from the 5' RACE reads in MiXCR, one entry per CDR3 protein. The table has about 1.8 million distinct CDR3 sequences, about 50% seen once; the top ten hold over 2%. Comment on this clonotype: Its antigen is as yet unknown.

In terms of origin and age, donors were healthy Caucasian individuals from Russia aged roughly 6 to 100. Study-wide findings and caveats: Since the PBMCs were unsorted, naive and antigen-experienced cells could not be conclusively compared.

The TCR originated in a woman in her 40s in good health. J is TRBJ1-1 and V is TRBV14; D uncertain. The sequencing input was blood. In nucleotides, the CDR3 is TGTGCCAGCAGCCCGGACTTGGGAGGCACTGAAGCTTTCTTT. Its translation is CASSPDLGGTEAFF.